The 8 T cell receptor beta chains listed next were all sequenced from one sample in a study of cytomegalovirus exposure and HLA in healthy donors. The assay was immunoSEQ multiplex PCR, and TCRdb's table has in-frame clones only and misses some. The sample lists 150,000 to 200,000 clones; roughly 89% were seen once. Input material: PBMCs. These receptors were taken from a woman under 40 in good health and CMV-seronegative.

V gene TRBV5-1 combines with J gene TRBJ1-3; unclear D gene. Germline V gives CDR1 SGHRS, CDR2 YFSETQ. This CDR3 contains 16 residues. Deletions cut 0 bases from V and 2 bases from J, with 12 bases between. CDR3 in amino acids: CASSLDGGPTGNTIYF. Written as DNA, the CDR3 is TGCGCCAGCAGCTTGGACGGAGGGCCTACTGGAAACACCATATATTTT.

Note on this clone: Other DNA sequences of this sample code for an identical CDR3. The chain is built from TRBV25-1 and TRBJ2-7; tentative D call: TRBD1 (6 bases). There are 13 residues in the CDR3. Trimming took off 6 bases at V and 1 base at J, with 10 bases between the two ends. CDR1 and CDR2 (germline): MGHDK, SYGVNS. The CDR3 sequence: CASSVTGSYEQYF. CDR3 coding DNA: TGTGCCAGCAGCGTTACAGGGTCCTACGAGCAGTACTTC.

V is TRBV6-5 and J is TRBJ2-5; TRBD2 matches at 10 bases. The CDR3 runs to 15 residues. V shed 5 bases, J shed 2 bases, and the junction held 5 bases outside the gene matches. Germline-derived CDR1 and CDR2 are MNHEY and SVGAGI. The CDR3 loop reads CASSTSGGDQETQYF. The CDR3 DNA reads as TGTGCCAGCAGTACAAGCGGGGGGGATCAAGAGACCCAGTACTTC.

This chain joins TRBV5-1 and TRBJ2-5, with 9 nucleotides matching TRBD1. The junction had 11 bases not matched to a gene; V was cut back by 0 bases and J by 5 bases. The CDR3 spans 17 residues. The V gene's germline CDR1 is SGHRS and CDR2 YFSETQ. The CDR3 DNA reads TGCGCCAGCAGCTTGGTGGGAGAGGACAGGGGATGGGAGACCCAGTACTTC. Its protein is CASSLVGEDRGWETQYF.

The J gene is TRBJ2-7, the V gene TRBV5-1; D is unresolved. This CDR3 contains 12 residues. Trimming pared 2 bases from V and 5 bases from J, leaving 8 bases between. Germline CDR1 is SGHRS and CDR2 is YFSETQ. The CDR3 sequence is CASSFGGDEQYF. DNA of the CDR3: TGCGCCAGCAGCTTTGGTGGAGACGAGCAGTACTTC.

The rearrangement uses TRBV4-1 and TRBJ1-3; D call uncertain. Germline CDR1 is MGHRA and CDR2 is YSYEKL. Trimming shortened V by 0 bases and J by 4 bases, and 4 bases separated the two germline ends. This CDR3 contains 13 residues. As DNA, the CDR3 is TGCGCCAGCAGCCAAGAGAGCGGAAACACCATATATTTT. Encoded protein: CASSQESGNTIYF.

The chain employs TRBV7-6 and TRBJ1-1; D may be TRBD1 (6 bases). This CDR3 region has 19 residues. Trimming shortened V by 1 base and J by 2 bases, and 23 bases separated the two germline ends. Germline V CDR1 and CDR2: SGHVS, FNYEAQ. The CDR3: CASSLVGQITRGFNTEAFF. DNA of the CDR3: TGTGCCAGCAGCTTAGTAGGCCAGATAACGAGGGGGTTTAACACTGAAGCTTTCTTT.

The chain carries TRBV13 and TRBJ1-6, with a possible D match to TRBD1 (5 bases). Germline V gives CDR1 PRHDT, CDR2 FYEKMQ (reference sequence). The V and J ends lost 2 bases and 7 bases respectively, with 18 bases between them. The CDR3 runs to 17 residues. The CDR3 sequence is CASSLTGVPTRNSPLHF. The DNA of the CDR3 is TGTGCCAGCAGCTTAACGGGGGTTCCTACAAGGAATTCACCCCTCCACTTT.